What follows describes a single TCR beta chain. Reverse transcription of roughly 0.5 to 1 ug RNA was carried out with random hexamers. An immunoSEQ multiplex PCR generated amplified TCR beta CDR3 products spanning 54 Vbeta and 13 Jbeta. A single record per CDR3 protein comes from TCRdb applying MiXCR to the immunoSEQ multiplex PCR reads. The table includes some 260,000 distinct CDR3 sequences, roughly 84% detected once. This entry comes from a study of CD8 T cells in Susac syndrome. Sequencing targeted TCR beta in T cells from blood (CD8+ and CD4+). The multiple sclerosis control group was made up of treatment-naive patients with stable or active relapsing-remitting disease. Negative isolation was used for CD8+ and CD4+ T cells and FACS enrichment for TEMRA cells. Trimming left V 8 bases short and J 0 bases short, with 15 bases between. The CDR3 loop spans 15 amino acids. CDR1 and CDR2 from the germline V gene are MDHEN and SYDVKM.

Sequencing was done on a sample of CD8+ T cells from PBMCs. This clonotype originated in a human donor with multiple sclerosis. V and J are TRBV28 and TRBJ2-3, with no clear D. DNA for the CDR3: TGTGCCAGCGCCAAGTTATTGGAAAGCACAGATACGCAGTATTTT. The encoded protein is CASAKLLESTDTQYF.